This section outlines one T cell receptor (beta chain) sequence together with its context. These data come from a study of shared clonotypes between healthy human individuals. Across the study: The donor group consisted of two women and a few men, aged 18 to 49.

The CDR3 totals 18 residues. The V gene's germline CDR1 is SGHVS and CDR2 FQNEAQ. Losses at the gene ends were 5 bases for V and 8 bases for J; bases not matched to a gene: 18. Clones were read by immunoSEQ multiplex PCR, and TCRdb kept only the in-frame ones, dropping some. The repertoire holds around 980,000 clones, with about 84% as singletons. The chain uses TRBV7-8 and TRBJ2-1; 10 bases are shared with TRBD2. Sequencing was done on a sample of memory CD4+ T cells from PBMCs. Stated subset: CD45RA-negative fraction. This clonotype was sampled from a man younger than 30 in good health. Some clones in this sample may be carry-over from other donors' samples. CDR3: CASSPLEGAGGRGDEQFF. The CDR3 region has the DNA TGTGCCAGCAGCCCCTTAGAGGGAGCGGGAGGGCGGGGAGATGAGCAGTTCTTC.